Below, 12 T cell receptor beta chains from the same sample are listed, as sequenced in a study of shared clonotypes between healthy human individuals. Naive CD8 cells lacked CD45RO and underwent positive selection for CCR7, leaving out terminally differentiated effector memory CD45RA+ cells. The protocol was immunoSEQ multiplex PCR, while the TCRdb copy is restricted to in-frame clones and leaves out a portion. The sample has roughly 2 million clones; roughly 94% are singletons. Material: naive CD8+ T cells sorted from blood. The receptors derive from a man aged 18 to 29 in good health.

This clone was observed a single time. The V gene is TRBV14, the J gene TRBJ2-1, with D possibly matching TRBD1 (5 bases). Germline CDR1 and CDR2: SGHDN and FVKESK. V shed 1 base and J shed 6 bases, with 7 bases lying between them. The length of the CDR3 is 13 residues. The CDR3 reads CASSQVDINEQFF. CDR3 nucleotides: TGTGCCAGCAGCCAAGTGGACATCAATGAGCAGTTCTTC.

This chain uses TRBV7-2 with TRBJ2-7, with 7 bases lining up with TRBD1. The CDR3 extends over 16 amino acids. Germline lookup yields CDR1 SGHTA and CDR2 FQGNSA. J gave up 0 bases and V 5 bases, and 10 bases lay outside the gene matches. The CDR3 is CASSPVSTGISYEQYF. The DNA for the CDR3 is TGTGCCAGCAGCCCCGTCTCGACAGGGATCTCCTACGAGCAGTACTTC.

The sample holds one count of this clone. This chain uses TRBV7-6 with TRBJ2-5; 10 positions match TRBD2. The CDR3 consists of 21 residues. Germline trimming cut 1 base from V and 0 bases from J; bases unmatched to any gene: 17. Germline CDR1 and CDR2: SGHVS and FNYEAQ. The CDR3 coding sequence is TGTGCCAGCAGCTTAGGGGCGTTCGACCGATCTAGCGGGGGTTACCAAGAGACCCAGTACTTC. Amino acids: CASSLGAFDRSSGGYQETQYF.

The gene calls are TRBV13 and TRBJ2-1; tentative D call: TRBD1 (6 bases). V was pared by 2 bases and J by 4 bases, with 12 bases between. The V gene's germline CDR1 is PRHDT and CDR2 FYEKMQ (reference sequence). The CDR3 sequence is 15 residues long. The CDR3 DNA reads TGTGCCAGCAGCTTAAGTGGGGGCCTGTACAATGAGCAGTTCTTC. Translating it yields CASSLSGGLYNEQFF.

The CDR3 here is CASSLLPTGELFF. The CDR3 nucleotides are TGTGCCAGCAGCTTGTTACCCACCGGGGAGCTGTTTTTT. The gene calls are TRBV5-6 and TRBJ2-2, with D unresolved. V was clipped by 1 base and J by 4 bases, with 5 bases between them. The CDR3 loop spans 13 amino acids. The germline V gene encodes CDR1 SGHDT and CDR2 YYEEEE.

In its sample, this clone was seen once. The chain combines TRBV7-9 with TRBJ2-3; D may be TRBD1 (6 bases). This CDR3 spans 16 amino acids. Germline V CDR1 and CDR2: SEHNR, FQNEAQ (reference sequence). V lost 3 bases, J lost 6 bases, and 19 bases lay in between. The CDR3 is CASSFTWDNELDTQYF. CDR3 sequence (DNA): TGTGCCAGCAGCTTCACCTGGGACAACGAACTGGATACGCAGTATTTT.

Notes on this clone: At the DNA level, this CDR3 is encoded by other sequences in the same sample as well. The chain combines TRBV11-2 with TRBJ2-5, with no clear D. The germline CDR1 and CDR2 sequences are SGHAT and FQNNGV. The germline V and J ends were trimmed by 1 base and 2 bases, with 11 bases remaining between them. This CDR3 contains 15 residues. The chain's CDR3 is CASSLAPATQETQYF. The CDR3, as DNA: TGTGCCAGCAGCTTAGCGCCGGCGACTCAAGAGACCCAGTACTTC.

The rearrangement links TRBV11-2 to TRBJ2-3; 8 nucleotides align to TRBD2. From germline, CDR1 is SGHAT and CDR2 FQNNGV. This CDR3 is 19 amino acids long. The V gene end was trimmed by 1 base and the J gene end by 0 bases; junction bases not matched to a gene: 12. CDR3 nucleotides: TGTGCCAGCAGCTTAGGGGGTAGCGGGAACTTGCTTAGCACAGATACGCAGTATTTT. It translates to CASSLGGSGNLLSTDTQYF.

This clone was counted once. The chain joins TRBV15 to TRBJ2-2, with D hard to call. Looked up from germline, CDR1 is LNHNV and CDR2 is YYDKDF (reference sequence). V lost 0 bases, J lost 7 bases, and 6 bases lay in between. The CDR3 totals 13 residues. For the CDR3, the DNA is TGTGCCACCAGCAGAGATCGTCTCGGGGAGCTGTTTTTT. This sequence encodes CATSRDRLGELFF.

This chain links TRBV5-4 with TRBJ2-2, with D tentatively TRBD1 or TRBD2 (6 bases each). The CDR3 runs to 16 residues. Between the trimmed V and J ends, which lost 0 bases and 4 bases, there was a span of 13 bases. Germline V gene lookup returns CDR1 SGHNT and CDR2 YYREEE (reference sequence). CDR3 sequence (DNA): TGTGCCAGCAGCTTGGTGGGCAGGGGAGGCACCGGGGAGCTGTTTTTT. Translation gives CASSLVGRGGTGELFF.

V is TRBV11-1 and J is TRBJ2-2; D uncertain. V shed 5 bases and J shed 5 bases, with 12 bases lying between them. This CDR3 region has 14 residues. CDR1 is SGHAT, CDR2 FQDESV, per germline (reference sequence). CDR3 region: CASSTDAVTGELFF. The CDR3 DNA sequence: TGTGCCAGCAGCACGGACGCCGTTACCGGGGAGCTGTTTTTT.

This chain uses TRBV7-6 with TRBJ2-5; 11 bases are a match to TRBD2. The germline V gene has CDR1 SGHVS and CDR2 FNYEAQ. V shed 5 bases and J 5 bases; nucleotides not matched to a gene: 22. The CDR3 consists of 20 residues. CDR3 nucleotides: TGTGCCAGCAGCCACTTGGACCCCTTACTAGCGGGAGTCCCCGGGGAGACCCAGTACTTC. The encoded protein is CASSHLDPLLAGVPGETQYF.